Presented here are 28 T cell receptor beta chains from one specimen sequenced in a study of identical twins (TCRdb year 2016). Library prep was done by 5' RACE. These reads were obtained on an Illumina HiSeq 2000. The public sequencing data were trimmed at Q25 with fastp and processed into clonotypes with MiXCR by TCRdb, which kept only in-frame beta chains. Under each unique CDR3 protein, matching rows form one entry showing the most common genes and DNA. This sample holds hundreds of thousands of distinct CDR3 sequences; about 7% were observed only once. Approximately 3.7% of the sample lies in the top ten. Another study also made use of these data, one on yellow fever vaccine responses in identical twins.

The sequenced sample consisted of memory (CD45RO+) T cells sorted from blood. In light of the paper, this sample's cell subset or site label describes: CD45RO+ enriched T cells. Receptors were obtained from a woman aged 18-29 years in good health.

This clonotype was detected many times. The chain uses TRBV4-1 and TRBJ2-1; D is possibly TRBD1 (5 bases). Trimming cost V 1 base and J 3 bases, with 13 bases left between them. This CDR3 comprises 16 residues. Germline loops: CDR1 MGHRA, CDR2 YSYEKL. The CDR3 loop is CASSQGEQVVYNEQFF. CDR3 coding DNA: TGCGCCAGCAGCCAAGGTGAACAGGTGGTCTACAATGAGCAGTTCTTC.

This clonotype showed up just a few times. V is TRBV14 and J is TRBJ2-2, with D unresolved. Trimming pared 4 bases from V and 5 bases from J, leaving 11 bases between. Per the germline V gene, CDR1 is SGHDN and CDR2 is FVKESK. CDR3 length: 14 amino acids. CDR3 residues: CASSPYRSTGELFF. The CDR3 bases are TGTGCCAGCAGCCCCTATCGGAGTACCGGGGAGCTGTTTTTT.

The chain has TRBV5-1 and TRBJ2-2; 7 bases are shared with TRBD1. Looked up from germline, CDR1 is SGHRS and CDR2 is YFSETQ. V shed 9 bases, J shed 0 bases, and the junction held 11 bases outside the gene matches. The CDR3 length is 16 residues. The CDR3 here is CATKGQTNSNTGELFF. DNA for the CDR3: TGCGCCACCAAGGGACAGACTAACTCGAACACCGGGGAGCTGTTTTTT.

This clonotype was observed many times. The chain carries TRBV5-1 and TRBJ1-2; 8 bases agree with TRBD1. This CDR3 region has 14 residues. With V trimmed by 3 bases and J by 8 bases, 9 bases remained unmatched. Germline CDR1 SGHRS, CDR2 YFSETQ. CDR3 in DNA: TGCGCCAGCAGCTACGGGACAGGCGAGTTCGGCTACACCTTC. This translates into CASSYGTGEFGYTF. Filled out from reference TRBV5-1 and TRBJ1-2, the complete variable domain reads KAGVTQTPRYLIKTRGQQVTLSCSPISGHRSVSWYQQTPGQGLQFLFEYFSETQRNKGNFPGRFSGRQFSNSRSEMNVSTLELGDSALYLCASSYGTGEFGYTFGSGTRLTVV.

This clonotype has only a few counts. The V and J genes are TRBV6-5 and TRBJ2-6, with no clear D. Per the germline V gene, CDR1 is MNHEY and CDR2 is SVGAGI. The CDR3 length is 18 residues. Trimming removed 0 bases from V and 0 bases from J, with 12 bases in between. The CDR3 sequence is CASSYSIIRTSGANVLTF. Here the CDR3 DNA reads TGTGCCAGCAGTTACTCGATCATAAGAACCTCTGGGGCCAACGTCCTGACTTTC.

This clonotype was detected only a few times. J is TRBJ2-5 and V is TRBV5-1; weak D call: TRBD2 (5 bases). Germline V gene data show CDR1 as SGHRS and CDR2 as YFSETQ. Trimming cost V 0 bases and J 5 bases, with 8 bases left between them. The CDR3 loop spans 13 amino acids. CDR3 amino acids: CASSLVTMETQYF. CDR3 sequence (DNA): TGCGCCAGCAGCTTGGTGACTATGGAGACCCAGTACTTC.

At least ten counts were recorded for this clonotype. V gene TRBV18 combines with J gene TRBJ2-1; TRBD1 is a possible D gene (6 bases). CDR1 KGHSH and CDR2 LQKENI come from the germline V gene. V shed 8 bases and J shed 5 bases, with 10 bases lying between them. The CDR3 totals 12 residues. CDR3 DNA sequence: TGTGCCAGCACGACAGGTAACAATGAGCAGTTCTTC. This translates into CASTTGNNEQFF. Together with reference TRBV18 and TRBJ2-1, the CDR3 gives the full variable domain: NAGVMQNPRHLVRRRGQEARLRCSPMKGHSHVYWYRQLPEEGLKFMVYLQKENIIDESGMPKERFSAEFPKEGPSILRIQQVVRGDSAAYFCASTTGNNEQFFGPGTRLTVL.

At least ten counts were recorded for this clonotype. This chain joins TRBV7-9 and TRBJ1-6; D remains ambiguous. The CDR3 spans 16 residues. V dropped 5 bases and J dropped 10 bases, with 21 bases sitting between them. Germline assignment: CDR1 SEHNR and CDR2 FQNEAQ (reference sequence). Written as DNA, the CDR3 is TGTGCCAGCAGCCCTAGTGGGTGGACCGGTTTATCACCCCTCCACTTT. Its protein is CASSPSGWTGLSPLHF. Full variable domain (outside the CDR3, taken from reference TRBV7-9 and TRBJ1-6): DTGVSQNPRHKITKRGQNVTFRCDPISEHNRLYWYRQTLGQGPEFLTYFQNEAQLEKSRLLSDRFSAERPKGSFSTLEIQRTEQGDSAMYLCASSPSGWTGLSPLHFGNGTRLTVT.

This clonotype has only a few counts. V gene TRBV10-3 combines with J gene TRBJ1-1, with D perhaps matching TRBD1 (5 bases). The CDR3 runs to 14 residues. Trimming took 4 bases from V and 7 from J, leaving 16 bases between them. Per germline, CDR1 ENHRY and CDR2 SYGVKD. The CDR3 reads CAISVSGSNDEAFF. CDR3 in DNA: TGTGCCATCAGTGTATCAGGGAGTAACGATGAAGCTTTCTTT.

The genes are TRBV5-4 and TRBJ2-1; 8 nucleotides agree with TRBD2. V lost 1 base to trimming and J lost 7 bases; unmatched junction nucleotides: 4. Germline CDR1 SGHNT, CDR2 YYREEE (reference sequence). The CDR3 sequence is 14 residues long. CDR3 sequence: CASSLSGGPNEQFF. Here the CDR3 DNA reads TGTGCCAGCAGCTTGTCGGGGGGGCCTAATGAGCAGTTCTTC.

The genes are TRBV20-1 and TRBJ1-2, with a tentative D call TRBD1 (6 bases). Per germline, CDR1 DFQATT and CDR2 SNEGSKA (reference sequence). This CDR3 region has 13 residues. The ends were cut back, 1 base at V and 2 bases at J, with 8 bases in the middle. CDR3 region: CSARAGVNYGYTF. The CDR3 DNA follows: TGCAGTGCTAGAGCAGGGGTCAACTATGGCTACACCTTC.

This clonotype turned up a few times. J is TRBJ2-1 and V is TRBV4-1; weak D call: TRBD1 (6 bases). Trimming cost V 3 bases and J 10 bases, with 16 bases left between them. The germline gives CDR1 MGHRA, CDR2 YSYEKL. The CDR3 consists of 14 residues. The CDR3 nucleotides are TGCGCCAGCAGCCAGCATAGCACAGGGTGGGAGCAGTTCTTC. As protein: CASSQHSTGWEQFF.

The chain has TRBV27 and TRBJ2-1; 7 bases agree with TRBD2. The CDR3 contains 15 residues. From germline, CDR1 is MNHEY and CDR2 SMNVEV (reference sequence). V trimming: 8 bases; J trimming: 0 bases; junction bases outside the gene matches: 7. As DNA, the CDR3 is TGTGCCAGCTCTGAACTAGCGTCCTCCTACAATGAGCAGTTCTTC. This encodes CASSELASSYNEQFF.

J is TRBJ1-2 and V is TRBV2; 7 bases are shared with TRBD1. This CDR3 spans 14 amino acids. V was clipped by 6 bases and J by 4 bases; unmatched bases: 8. Germline V gives CDR1 SNHLY, CDR2 FYNNEI. CDR3 DNA: TGTGCCAGCAGGGGGGACAGCGCCTTCTATGGCTACACCTTC. It translates to CASRGDSAFYGYTF.

The chain is built from TRBV28 and TRBJ2-7; tentative D call: TRBD2 (6 bases). Trimming removed 2 bases at V and 0 bases at J, with 11 bases between. CDR1 is MDHEN and CDR2 is SYDVKM in the germline V gene. The CDR3 spans 15 residues. The CDR3 nucleotides are TGTGCCAGCAGTTTACCACGGGGGAGCTCCTACGAGCAGTACTTC. It specifies CASSLPRGSSYEQYF.

V is TRBV2 and J is TRBJ2-1, with 15 bases aligning to TRBD2. Germline-derived CDR1 and CDR2 are SNHLY and FYNNEI. The CDR3 is made up of 14 amino acids. Losses at the gene ends were 2 bases for V and 15 bases for J; bases not matched to a gene: 5. CDR3 sequence: CASSEYGLAGGVFF. DNA of the CDR3: TGTGCCAGCAGTGAATATGGACTAGCGGGAGGGGTGTTCTTC.

The sample holds many counts of this clonotype. The chain couples TRBV19 to TRBJ2-7; D is uncertain. V lost 8 bases, J lost 1 base, and 12 bases lay in between. Germline V gene lookup returns CDR1 LNHDA and CDR2 SQIVND (reference sequence). CDR3 length: 13 residues. The CDR3 DNA reads as TGTGCCAGTGCCGTCAGGCCGTCCTACGAGCAGTACTTC. Protein: CASAVRPSYEQYF.

The sample holds many counts of this clonotype. The chain joins TRBV5-1 to TRBJ2-2, with TRBD2 identical over 13 bases. The length of the CDR3 is 16 residues. Germline V CDR1 and CDR2: SGHRS, YFSETQ. V lost 4 bases and J lost 2; bases outside the gene matches: 2. The CDR3: CASSPGLAGNTGELFF. CDR3 nucleotide sequence: TGCGCCAGCAGCCCGGGACTAGCGGGAAACACCGGGGAGCTGTTTTTT. Combining the CDR3 with reference TRBV5-1 and TRBJ2-2 gives the whole variable domain KAGVTQTPRYLIKTRGQQVTLSCSPISGHRSVSWYQQTPGQGLQFLFEYFSETQRNKGNFPGRFSGRQFSNSRSEMNVSTLELGDSALYLCASSPGLAGNTGELFFGEGSRLTVL.

This clonotype was seen at least ten times. V usage is TRBV2 and J usage is TRBJ2-1, with 12 bases that match TRBD2. The CDR3 loop spans 13 amino acids. Looked up from germline, CDR1 is SNHLY and CDR2 is FYNNEI. The junction had 1 base not matched to a gene; V was cut back by 6 bases and J by 7 bases. Here the CDR3 DNA reads TGTGCCAGCAGGACTAGCGGGAGTAATGAGCAGTTCTTC. This encodes CASRTSGSNEQFF.

This clonotype has at least ten counts. V and J are TRBV5-5 and TRBJ2-1; D unresolved. In germline, CDR1 is SGHKS, CDR2 YYEKEE (reference sequence). The CDR3 contains 12 residues. The V gene lost 1 base and the J gene lost 10 bases, with 9 bases spanning the gap. The CDR3 region is CASSLIGLEQFF. CDR3 nucleotides: TGTGCCAGCAGCTTGATCGGTTTGGAGCAGTTCTTC.

The table lists this clonotype with a few counts. The chain uses TRBV24-1 and TRBJ2-3; the D is unclear. In germline, CDR1 is KGHDR, CDR2 SFDVKD. The CDR3 sequence is 14 residues long. V dropped 9 bases and J dropped 6 bases, with 18 bases sitting between them. DNA for the CDR3: TGTGCCACCCGGGCCCACTTGGGGATGGATACGCAGTATTTT. Protein sequence: CATRAHLGMDTQYF.

This clonotype was counted ten times or more. The V call is TRBV5-1, the J call TRBJ1-1; 10 nucleotides agree with TRBD1. The CDR3 totals 16 residues. V trimming: 4 bases; J trimming: 5 bases; junction bases outside the gene matches: 11. CDR1 SGHRS and CDR2 YFSETQ come from the germline V gene. The CDR3 loop is CASSPWTGGSSTEAFF. The DNA for the CDR3 is TGCGCCAGCAGCCCCTGGACAGGGGGTTCGAGTACTGAAGCTTTCTTT.

This chain joins TRBV7-7 and TRBJ2-2; possibly TRBD1 for D (6 bases). Germline values: CDR1 SSHAT, CDR2 FNYEAQ (reference sequence). CDR3 size: 14 residues. Trimming took off 5 bases at V and 3 bases at J, with 10 bases between the two ends. The CDR3 DNA reads as TGTGCCAGCAGCATACAGGGTTACACCGGGGAGCTGTTTTTT. This gives the protein CASSIQGYTGELFF.

This clonotype was detected only a few times. V usage is TRBV7-9 and J usage is TRBJ1-4; D unclear. The germline gives CDR1 SEHNR, CDR2 FQNEAQ (reference sequence). The CDR3 totals 15 residues. V lost 5 bases and J lost 8, with 18 bases in between. The CDR3, as DNA: TGTGCCAGCAGCCGATTGTACCCAGGAGCCGAAAAACTGTTTTTT. Amino acids: CASSRLYPGAEKLFF.

This clonotype was seen just once. The chain has TRBV4-1 and TRBJ1-6; D might be TRBD1 (5 bases). Trimming took 2 bases from V and 8 from J, leaving 19 bases between them. The CDR3 is 17 residues long. The V gene's germline CDR1 is MGHRA and CDR2 YSYEKL. The CDR3 DNA reads TGCGCCAGCAGCCAATTTTACGATGGCCTGGGGGATTCACCCCTCCACTTT. Amino acid sequence: CASSQFYDGLGDSPLHF.

V is TRBV20-1 and J is TRBJ2-5, with 9 bases matching TRBD2. The CDR3 loop spans 15 amino acids. Germline V gives CDR1 DFQATT, CDR2 SNEGSKA (reference sequence). The J segment lost 4 bases and the V segment lost 3 bases, leaving 9 bases of the junction unmatched. CDR3 nucleotide sequence: TGCAGTGCTAGTGCGGCTAGCGGGGTGCGAGAGACCCAGTACTTC. Translated, it gives CSASAASGVRETQYF.

This clonotype appeared a few times. This rearrangement joins TRBV5-1 to TRBJ2-7; D is uncertain. The V end was cut by 0 bases, the J end by 0 bases, with 7 bases between. Germline V gives CDR1 SGHRS, CDR2 YFSETQ. This CDR3 contains 14 residues. CDR3 residues: CASSLVAGSYEQYV. DNA for the CDR3: TGCGCCAGCAGCTTGGTGGCAGGCTCCTACGAGCAGTACGTC.

In its sample, this clonotype was seen many times. The V gene is TRBV4-1, the J gene TRBJ2-7, with TRBD1 matching 8 bases. This CDR3 is 17 amino acids long. Per germline, CDR1 MGHRA and CDR2 YSYEKL. The trim removed 0 bases at V and 0 bases at J, leaving 7 bases unmatched. The CDR3 sequence: CASSQELWDRFSYEQYV. Here the CDR3 DNA reads TGCGCCAGCAGCCAAGAATTGTGGGACAGGTTCTCCTACGAGCAGTACGTC.